A single sample is the source of the 8 T cell receptor beta chains below, sequenced in a study of T cells after posttransplantation cyclophosphamide (dated by TCRdb to about 2016). The library relied on the immunoSEQ multiplex PCR assay. TCRdb stores this immuneACCESS table with in-frame sequences only. Part of the clones is absent; in the studies checked, under half of the shortfall reflects unresolved V genes, and no reason is known for the rest. For this sample the table gives a few thousand clones, of which around 74% were detected only once. Together, the top ten hold 35% to 40% of the sample. The intended sense of this specimen's treatment or condition label: high-dose cyclophosphamide on days +3 and +4 as single-agent GVHD prophylaxis. Patients in the PTCy group got busulfan and fludarabine conditioning, a marrow graft from a related or unrelated donor, and cyclophosphamide on days +3 and +4.

This specimen consisted of PBMCs, obtained after allogeneic stem cell transplant with posttransplant cyclophosphamide. These TCRs come from a female patient aged 45 to 65 who received an allogeneic stem cell transplant from a related donor, was CMV-positive, and had no GVHD. After a transplant, the donor of the graft may account for some T cells.

Worth noting for this clone: Additional DNA sequences in this sample encode the identical CDR3. J is TRBJ2-3 and V is TRBV5-4; a possible D gene is TRBD1 (7 bases). Germline CDR1 and CDR2: SGHNT and YYREEE (reference sequence). CDR3 length equals 14 residues. Trimming left V 5 bases short and J 3 bases short, with 13 bases between. The CDR3 spells CASRGGQPTDTQYF. As DNA, the CDR3 is TGTGCCAGCAGGGGGGGACAGCCGACAGATACGCAGTATTTT.

The chain carries TRBV18 and TRBJ1-2, with D tentatively TRBD1 (6 bases). Germline V gives CDR1 KGHSH, CDR2 LQKENI. V lost 4 bases, J lost 5 bases, and 11 bases lay in between. The CDR3 sequence is 13 residues long. CDR3 DNA: TGTGCCAGCTCACAACAGGGTTGGTATGGCTACACCTTC. Translation gives CASSQQGWYGYTF.

In this sample, this clone turned up a few times. This chain uses TRBV9 with TRBJ1-1, with TRBD1 matching 12 bases. The junction had 9 bases not matched to a gene; V was cut back by 4 bases and J by 5 bases. From germline, CDR1 is SGDLS and CDR2 YYNGEE. This CDR3 has 16 residues. CDR3 coding DNA: TGTGCCAGCAGCCCTCGGGACAGGGGGCAAAGGACTGAAGCTTTCTTT. Translating it yields CASSPRDRGQRTEAFF.

V and J are TRBV5-5 and TRBJ2-7; 9 positions agree with TRBD1. Germline loops: CDR1 SGHKS, CDR2 YYEKEE (reference sequence). V dropped 4 bases and J dropped 4; count of bases not matched to a gene: 6. This CDR3 region has 14 residues. CDR3 sequence reads: CASSPRTGEYEQYF. DNA of the CDR3: TGTGCCAGCAGCCCTCGGACAGGGGAGTACGAGCAGTACTTC. The full variable domain, with the rest looked up from reference TRBV5-5 and TRBJ2-7, is DAGVTQSPTHLIKTRGQQVTLRCSPISGHKSVSWYQQVLGQGPQFIFQYYEKEERGRGNFPDRFSARQFPNYSSELNVNALLLGDSALYLCASSPRTGEYEQYFGPGTRLTVT.

The V and J genes are TRBV29-1 and TRBJ2-1; D may be TRBD2 (6 bases). Germline values: CDR1 SQVTM, CDR2 ANQGSEA. With 7 bases removed from V and 0 bases from J, the gap between germline ends came to 25 bases. This CDR3 contains 18 residues. The CDR3 here is CSAPRGGIRVGSYNEQFF. In DNA, the CDR3 is TGCAGCGCCCCTCGGGGAGGAATCCGAGTCGGCTCCTACAATGAGCAGTTCTTC.

In DNA, the CDR3 is TGTGCCAGCAGTCGGACAGCTAACTCCTACGAGCAGTACTTC. Translating gives CASSRTANSYEQYF. The rearrangement joins TRBV2 to TRBJ2-7, with D tentatively TRBD1 (6 bases). CDR1 is SNHLY, CDR2 FYNNEI, per germline. This CDR3 spans 14 amino acids. Trimming shortened V by 5 bases and J by 0 bases, and 11 bases separated the two germline ends.

This clone turned up a few times. The DNA of the CDR3 is TGTGCCAGCTCAGGCGCGGGACAGGGTAATCAGCCCCAGCATTTT. This translates into CASSGAGQGNQPQHF. V usage is TRBV18 and J usage is TRBJ1-5, with 9 bases lining up with TRBD1. Losses at the gene ends were 5 bases for V and 4 bases for J; bases not matched to a gene: 6. The CDR3 runs to 15 residues. Germline V gene sequence: CDR1 KGHSH, CDR2 LQKENI.

The chain has TRBV6-1 and TRBJ1-2; 7 nucleotides align to TRBD1. Germline CDR1 is MNHNS and CDR2 is SASEGT. J gave up 7 bases and V 0 bases, and 8 bases lay outside the gene matches. This CDR3 is 15 amino acids long. CDR3 nucleotide sequence: TGTGCCAGCAGTGAAGCCCCAGAAGGGGGCATTGGCTACACCTTC. It encodes CASSEAPEGGIGYTF.